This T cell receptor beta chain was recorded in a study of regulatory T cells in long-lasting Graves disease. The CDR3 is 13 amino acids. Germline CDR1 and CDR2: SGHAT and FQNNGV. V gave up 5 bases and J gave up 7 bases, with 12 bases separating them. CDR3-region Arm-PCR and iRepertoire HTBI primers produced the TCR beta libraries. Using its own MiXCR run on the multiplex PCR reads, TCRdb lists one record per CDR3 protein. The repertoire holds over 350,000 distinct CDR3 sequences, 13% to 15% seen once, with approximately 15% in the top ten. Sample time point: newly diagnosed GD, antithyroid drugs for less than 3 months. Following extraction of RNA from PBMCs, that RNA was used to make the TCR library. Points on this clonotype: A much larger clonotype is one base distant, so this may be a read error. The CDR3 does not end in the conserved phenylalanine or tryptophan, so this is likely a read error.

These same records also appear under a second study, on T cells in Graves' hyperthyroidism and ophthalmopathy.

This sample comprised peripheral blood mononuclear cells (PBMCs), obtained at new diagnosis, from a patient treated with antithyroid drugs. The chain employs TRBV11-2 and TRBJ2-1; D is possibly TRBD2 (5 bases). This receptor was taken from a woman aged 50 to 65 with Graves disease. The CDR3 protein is CASSRTDWNEQFL. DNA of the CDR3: TGTGCCAGCAGCCGGACTGACTGGAATGAGCAGTTCCTC.